Shown below are 11 T cell receptor beta chains from a single sample sequenced in a study of cytomegalovirus exposure and HLA in healthy donors. The PCR was carried out with 60 Vbeta primers and 13 Jbeta primers. Sequencing used immunoSEQ multiplex PCR; TCRdb keeps in-frame clones, though not all of them. This sample has fewer than 180,000 clones, with around 74% found just once. What was sequenced was PBMCs. Receptor source: a man aged 50-59 years in good health and CMV-seropositive.

This clone appeared a single time. This chain connects TRBV7-2 to TRBJ2-1; 15 bases are a match to TRBD2. Germline CDR1 reads SGHTA; CDR2 reads FQGNSA. V lost 7 bases and J lost 8; bases outside the gene matches: 18. The CDR3 extends over 19 amino acids. DNA of the CDR3: TGTGCCAGCACCCAGGGATCCGGACTAGCGGGAGGGCCCAGGCATGAGCAGTTCTTC. Residues: CASTQGSGLAGGPRHEQFF.

This clone occurred a few times. The genes are TRBV28 and TRBJ1-1; TRBD1 aligns across 7 bases. The CDR3 sequence is 15 residues long. The ends lost 7 bases at V and 2 bases at J; junction bases unmatched: 10. Germline-derived CDR1 and CDR2 are MDHEN and SYDVKM. CDR3 coding DNA: TGTGCCAGCACATCTTCAGGGACAGCCAACACTGAAGCTTTCTTT. Translation: CASTSSGTANTEAFF. Complete variable domain (other parts from reference TRBV28 and TRBJ1-1): DVKVTQSSRYLVKRTGEKVFLECVQDMDHENMFWYRQDPGLGLRLIYFSYDVKMKEKGDIPEGYSVSREKKERFSLILESASTNQTSMYLCASTSSGTANTEAFFGQGTRLTVV.

This rearrangement joins TRBV28 to TRBJ1-4; 7 nucleotides line up with TRBD1. CDR1 is MDHEN and CDR2 is SYDVKM in the germline V gene. V lost 6 bases, J lost 7 bases, and 11 bases stayed unmatched. This CDR3 is 15 amino acids long. The CDR3 DNA reads as TGTGCCAGCAGCGTGTCCCCAGGGGGGTTTGAAAAACTGTTTTTT. Its protein is CASSVSPGGFEKLFF. Supplemented by reference TRBV28 and TRBJ1-4, the full variable domain reads DVKVTQSSRYLVKRTGEKVFLECVQDMDHENMFWYRQDPGLGLRLIYFSYDVKMKEKGDIPEGYSVSREKKERFSLILESASTNQTSMYLCASSVSPGGFEKLFFGSGTQLSVL.

The J gene is TRBJ2-7, the V gene TRBV6-4; the match to TRBD2 covers 12 bases. This CDR3 region has 15 residues. Germline CDR1 and CDR2: MRHNA and SNTAGT. V lost 5 bases, J lost 7 bases, and 9 bases stayed unmatched. The CDR3 coding sequence is TGTGCCAGCAGTCCAAGGACTAGCGGGGAGTTGGAGCAGTACTTC. Protein product: CASSPRTSGELEQYF.

The chain joins TRBV22-1 to TRBJ1-2; whether TRBD1, the table's D call, matches the DNA was not checked. TRBV22-1 has pseudogene status. This CDR3 has 12 residues. CDR3 residues: CPGSAGGGGYTF. CDR3 nucleotide sequence: TGTCCTGGGAGCGCAGGGGGCGGAGGCTACACCTTC.

The rearrangement joins TRBV10-3 to TRBJ2-1; unclear D gene. The CDR3 runs 13 residues. Germline-derived CDR1 and CDR2 are ENHRY and SYGVKD. Trimming took off 3 bases at V and 6 bases at J, with 9 bases between the two ends. The CDR3 reads CAISEPRSNEQFF. The CDR3 coding sequence is TGTGCCATCAGTGAACCTAGATCCAATGAGCAGTTCTTC.

The V and J genes are TRBV18 and TRBJ2-7, with D possibly TRBD1 on 5 matching bases. This CDR3 has 14 residues. With 5 bases removed from V and 0 bases from J, the gap between germline ends came to 11 bases. Germline V gene data show CDR1 as KGHSH and CDR2 as LQKENI. CDR3 amino acids: CASSERTNSYEQYF. The CDR3 coding sequence is TGTGCCAGCTCAGAAAGGACAAACTCCTACGAGCAGTACTTC.

The genes are TRBV11-3 and TRBJ2-1; TRBD1 matches 7 bases. CDR1 is SGHNT and CDR2 is YENEEA in the germline V gene. CDR3 length equals 17 residues. Trimming cost V 2 bases and J 0 bases; bases outside gene matches: 7. For the CDR3, the DNA is TGTGCCAGCAGCTTATTAAAGGGGGCAGCCTCCTACAATGAGCAGTTCTTC. This gives the protein CASSLLKGAASYNEQFF.

The chain has TRBV5-1 and TRBJ2-1, with TRBD2 matching 12 bases. Germline V lookup: CDR1 SGHRS, CDR2 YFSETQ. The CDR3 is made up of 16 amino acids. The junction had 2 bases not matched to a gene; V was cut back by 1 base and J by 3 bases. The CDR3 reads CASSLTTSGGYNEQFF. CDR3 sequence (DNA): TGCGCCAGCAGCTTGACGACTAGCGGGGGCTACAATGAGCAGTTCTTC.

This clone was found once. The V and J genes are TRBV10-1 and TRBJ2-7; a weak D match, TRBD1 (5 bases). Germline V gene data show CDR1 as WNHNN and CDR2 as SYGVQD (reference sequence). CDR3 size: 14 residues. The ends were cut back, 2 bases at V and 5 bases at J, with 13 bases in the middle. This chain's CDR3 is CASSERRQLHEQYF. CDR3 nucleotides: TGCGCCAGCAGTGAGCGACGACAGTTACACGAGCAGTACTTC.

The genes are TRBV7-2 and TRBJ2-1; perhaps TRBD1 as D (5 bases). Per germline, CDR1 SGHTA and CDR2 FQGNSA. Trimming stripped 4 bases from V and 3 bases from J, with 13 bases between. The CDR3 loop spans 15 amino acids. The CDR3 DNA reads TGTGCCAGCAGCTCCTCTGTGGGGCTCTACAATGAGCAGTTCTTC. Translated: CASSSSVGLYNEQFF.